This TCR beta chain is from a study of blood T cells in healthy people across ages. This clonotype showed up many times. Its specificity is not known. A sample-barcoded 5' primer and a J-beta primer mix were used in a second PCR of roughly 7 to 11 cycles. TCRdb processed the 5' RACE reads anew with MiXCR; each CDR3 protein has one entry. The sample comprises 550,000 to 800,000 distinct CDR3 sequences, less than 40% of which are singletons, and roughly 14% rests with the top ten. The ends were cut back, 1 base at V and 4 bases at J, with 16 bases in the middle. The CDR3 is made up of 17 amino acids. Germline V gene data show CDR1 as SGHTA and CDR2 as FQGNSA. Regarding the study as a whole: A conclusive naive versus antigen-experienced comparison was prevented by the unsorted PBMCs. Diversity was higher, and naive CD4+ cells more numerous, in long-lived donors than in aged donors.

Sequenced: blood. This sequence joins TRBV7-2 and TRBJ1-4; possibly TRBD1 for D (6 bases). The receptor comes from a woman older than 75 in good health. The CDR3 loop is CASSLVSTRGINEKLFF. The CDR3 nucleotides read TGTGCCAGCAGCTTAGTCTCTACGAGGGGGATTAATGAAAAACTGTTTTTT.